The 18 T cell receptor beta chains reported below all come from one sample, sequenced in a study of patients and donors after allogeneic stem cell transplantation. TCRdb reanalysed the RT-PCR reads using MiXCR and keeps one entry per CDR3 protein. The table includes about 160,000 distinct CDR3 sequences, roughly 24% detected once. Sequences were obtained from blood, either unsorted or a sorted T cell fraction (not recorded which). These TCRs come from a human donor who was either an allogeneic HSCT recipient or a stem cell or donor lymphocyte infusion donor (not recorded which). It is not recorded whose cells these are; they may come from a transplant donor.

The V and J genes are TRBV3-1 and TRBJ2-5, with D possibly being TRBD1 or TRBD2 (5 bases each). Germline values: CDR1 LGHDT, CDR2 YNNKEL (reference sequence). V was clipped by 7 bases and J by 5 bases, with 11 bases between them. The CDR3 spans 12 residues. CDR3 protein: CASTPGSETQYF. CDR3 bases: TGTGCCAGCACCCCAGGGAGCGAGACCCAGTACTTC.

V gene TRBV15 combines with J gene TRBJ1-1, with D perhaps matching TRBD1 (6 bases). This CDR3 is 16 amino acids long. Trimming removed 1 base from V and 1 base from J, with 13 bases in between. Germline assignment: CDR1 LNHNV and CDR2 YYDKDF (reference sequence). The CDR3 DNA reads as TGTGCCACCAGCAGAGCTCCCGGGACAACGAACACTGAAGCTTTCTTT. Its protein is CATSRAPGTTNTEAFF.

This clonotype has only a few counts. The genes are TRBV29-1 and TRBJ2-3; TRBD1 matches at 9 bases. The germline gives CDR1 SQVTM, CDR2 ANQGSEA. The CDR3 runs to 12 residues. V shed 7 bases, J shed 5 bases, and the junction held 4 bases outside the gene matches. In DNA form, the CDR3 reads TGCAGCGCCAGACAGGGGGGAGATACGCAGTATTTT. It codes for CSARQGGDTQYF.

This chain connects TRBV18 to TRBJ1-2; D may be TRBD1 (6 bases). CDR1 KGHSH and CDR2 LQKENI come from the germline V gene. The CDR3 length is 13 residues. V shed 3 bases and J shed 4 bases, with 9 bases lying between them. The CDR3 is CASSPDRAYGYTF. In nucleotides, the CDR3 is TGTGCCAGCTCACCGGACAGAGCCTATGGCTACACCTTC. The variable domain in full, completed from reference TRBV18 and TRBJ1-2, reads NAGVMQNPRHLVRRRGQEARLRCSPMKGHSHVYWYRQLPEEGLKFMVYLQKENIIDESGMPKERFSAEFPKEGPSILRIQQVVRGDSAAYFCASSPDRAYGYTFGSGTRLTVV.

The chain uses TRBV20-1 and TRBJ2-1; 10 nucleotides align to TRBD2. The CDR3 length is 14 residues. V gave up 7 bases and J gave up 6 bases; unmatched junction bases: 9. Germline V gene lookup returns CDR1 DFQATT and CDR2 SNEGSKA (reference sequence). The CDR3: CSGAPLAGVNEQFF. The CDR3, as DNA: TGCAGTGGCGCACCCCTAGCGGGAGTCAATGAGCAGTTCTTC.

In this sample, this clonotype turned up a few times. The chain has TRBV3-1 and TRBJ2-7; a weak D match, TRBD2 (5 bases). Germline V gene lookup returns CDR1 LGHDT and CDR2 YNNKEL (reference sequence). This CDR3 has 14 residues. The V end lost 0 bases, the J end lost 4 bases, and 10 bases lay between the germline ends. DNA for the CDR3: TGTGCCAGCAGCCAAGAAGCGGCGGCTTACGAGCAGTACTTC. Its protein is CASSQEAAAYEQYF.

This clonotype was detected a few times. The rearrangement uses TRBV12-3 or TRBV12-4 and TRBJ1-4; D gene uncertain. Deletions cut 7 bases from V and 4 bases from J, with 22 bases between. The CDR3 is 17 amino acids. CDR3 residues: CASTASTKRNSNEKLFF. The DNA of the CDR3 is TGTGCCAGCACCGCATCGACTAAGCGTAATAGTAATGAAAAACTGTTTTTT.

The rearrangement links TRBV7-4 to TRBJ1-6, with unresolved D. Germline lookup yields CDR1 SGHVT and CDR2 SQSDAQ. This CDR3 is 15 amino acids long. V lost 1 base and J 3 bases, leaving 7 bases between the germline ends. The CDR3 bases are TGTGCCAGCAGCTTAGTAGGGAACTATAATTCACCCCTCCACTTT. This encodes CASSLVGNYNSPLHF.

At least ten counts were recorded for this clonotype. The V call is TRBV7-3, the J call TRBJ1-1, with TRBD1 as a possible D gene (6 bases). V was trimmed by 6 bases and J by 2 bases, leaving 10 bases between them. Germline assignment: CDR1 SGHTA and CDR2 FQGTGA. CDR3 length: 13 residues. CDR3 DNA sequence: TGTGCCAGCAGAAGGACAGCAAACACTGAAGCTTTCTTT. This sequence encodes CASRRTANTEAFF.

In this sample, this clonotype turned up a few times. The chain links TRBV21-1 to TRBJ1-2; the table's D call, TRBD1, has no DNA check behind it. TRBV21-1 is noted as a pseudogene. This CDR3 region has 17 residues. Written as DNA, the CDR3 is TGTGCCAGCAGCGAAGTGAGGCCGGGACCCGCTGACTATGGCTACACCTTC. Amino acid sequence: CASSEVRPGPADYGYTF.

V gene TRBV12-3 or TRBV12-4 combines with J gene TRBJ1-2; weak D call: TRBD1 (6 bases). The CDR3 is 12 residues long. V gave up 4 bases and J gave up 10 bases, with 13 bases separating them. CDR3 in DNA: TGTGCCAGCAGTTCAACTGACAGGACCTACACCTTC. It is translated as CASSSTDRTYTF.

This clonotype has ten or more counts. The J gene is TRBJ2-2, the V gene TRBV9, with D perhaps TRBD1 (5 bases). This CDR3 region has 14 residues. The germline gives CDR1 SGDLS, CDR2 YYNGEE. The V end lost 6 bases, the J end lost 1 base, and 10 bases lay between the germline ends. CDR3 bases: TGTGCCAGCAACCCAAGGGGGAACACCGGGGAGCTGTTTTTT. Encoded protein: CASNPRGNTGELFF.

The rearrangement links TRBV7-8 to TRBJ1-6, with D unclear. Germline loops: CDR1 SGHVS, CDR2 FQNEAQ. CDR3 length: 13 amino acids. The V end lost 11 bases, the J end lost 9 bases, and 17 bases lay between the germline ends. CDR3 nucleotide sequence: TGTGCCGGACCGCTGGGTCCGAGTTCACCCCTCCACTTT. Translation gives CAGPLGPSSPLHF.

V is TRBV21-1 and J is TRBJ2-7. TRBV21-1 is a known pseudogene. There are 10 residues in the CDR3. DNA of the CDR3: TGTGCCAGCAGCAACTTCGGCGAGGACTTC. It encodes CASSNFGEDF.

This clonotype showed up just a few times. The CDR3 region has the DNA TGTGCCAGCAGTTTCGGGTGGGTCGGTTCACCCCTCCACTTT. Its protein is CASSFGWVGSPLHF. The rearrangement uses TRBV12-3 or TRBV12-4 and TRBJ1-6; D is uncertain. Deletions cut 3 bases from V and 9 bases from J, with 12 bases between. The CDR3 contains 14 residues.

This clonotype was detected a few times. The chain couples TRBV20-1 to TRBJ1-2; TRBD1 is a possible D gene (6 bases). The CDR3 runs to 14 residues. Trimming shortened V by 3 bases and J by 2 bases, and 13 bases separated the two germline ends. The germline gives CDR1 DFQATT, CDR2 SNEGSKA (reference sequence). CDR3 nucleotide sequence: TGCAGTGCTAGCGTGCAGGGGCACAACTATGGCTACACCTTC. Translating gives CSASVQGHNYGYTF.

This clonotype was seen repeatedly, ten times or more. The chain combines TRBV5-1 with TRBJ1-3; D remains unclear. The CDR3 length is 16 residues. Per germline, CDR1 SGHRS and CDR2 YFSETQ. Trimming removed 4 bases at V and 2 bases at J, with 16 bases between. CDR3 loop: CASSTRSGNTGNTIYF. The CDR3 region has the DNA TGCGCCAGCAGCACACGATCCGGGAATACTGGAAACACCATATATTTT.

This clonotype was picked up many times. The chain carries TRBV12-3 or TRBV12-4 and TRBJ1-2, with 8 positions matching TRBD1. The V and J ends lost 7 bases and 6 bases, in that order; junction bases with no gene match: 7. This CDR3 has 13 residues. Here the CDR3 DNA reads TGTGCCAGCACCGTCCTACAGGGGGATGGCTACACCTTC. The encoded protein is CASTVLQGDGYTF.